The 31 T cell receptor beta chains presented below share a single source sample, sequenced in a study of blood T cell repertoires in COVID-19. Profiling relied on immunoSEQ multiplex PCR, and the TCRdb table lists in-frame clones only, not all of them. There are tens of thousands of clones in the sample; 70% to 90% occur only once, and 2% to 2.5% lies in the top ten. The sequenced sample was peripheral blood. The receptors stem from a human donor in a cohort sampled during active COVID-19.

The V call is TRBV5-8, the J call TRBJ2-5; TRBD1 matches at 7 bases. CDR1 and CDR2 (germline): SGHTS, YDEGEE. This CDR3 contains 14 residues. The trim removed 2 bases at V and 1 base at J, leaving 2 bases unmatched. CDR3 loop: CASSLGQAQETQYF. CDR3 nucleotides: TGTGCCAGCAGCTTAGGACAGGCCCAAGAGACCCAGTACTTC.

The rearrangement uses TRBV29-1 and TRBJ2-7; TRBD1 aligns across 9 bases. The CDR3 totals 14 residues. The ends lost 3 bases at V and 6 bases at J; junction bases unmatched: 9. Germline-derived CDR1 and CDR2 are SQVTM and ANQGSEA. Here the CDR3 reads CSVDTGTGYPEQYF. The CDR3 nucleotides are TGCAGCGTTGATACCGGGACAGGGTATCCCGAGCAGTACTTC.

Details on this clone: The same CDR3 is also encoded by other DNA sequences in this sample. The V and J genes are TRBV11-2 and TRBJ1-3; a possible D gene is TRBD1 (5 bases). Germline V CDR1 and CDR2: SGHAT, FQNNGV. Trimming pared 6 bases from V and 0 bases from J, leaving 9 bases between. The CDR3 is made up of 14 amino acids. CDR3 sequence reads: CASSTQGSGNTIYF. The CDR3 DNA reads TGTGCCAGCAGTACTCAGGGCTCTGGAAACACCATATATTTT.

V gene TRBV30 combines with J gene TRBJ1-1, with 8 bases identical to TRBD1. The CDR3 is made up of 15 amino acids. J gave up 6 bases and V 2 bases, and 11 bases lay outside the gene matches. Germline V lookup: CDR1 GTSNPN, CDR2 SVGIG (reference sequence). The DNA for the CDR3 is TGTGCCTGGAGTCGCCCGGACAGGGAGAAGTCTGAAGCTTTCTTT. It specifies CAWSRPDREKSEAFF.

The chain combines TRBV9 with TRBJ2-7; 7 bases align to TRBD1. The CDR3 contains 13 residues. Germline V gene data show CDR1 as SGDLS and CDR2 as YYNGEE. Trimming removed 3 bases from V and 3 bases from J; junction bases left unmatched: 3. The CDR3, as DNA: TGTGCCAGCAGCGCGGGGACAGACTACGAGCAGTACTTC. Translating it yields CASSAGTDYEQYF.

The chain couples TRBV30 to TRBJ1-2; possibly TRBD1 for D (6 bases). Trimming cost V 0 bases and J 8 bases, with 13 bases left between them. Germline V gene sequence: CDR1 GTSNPN, CDR2 SVGIG (reference sequence). This CDR3 contains 13 residues. The CDR3: CAWSVGGARGYTF. For the CDR3, the DNA is TGTGCCTGGAGTGTTGGGGGGGCGCGAGGCTACACCTTC.

This sequence joins TRBV5-6 and TRBJ1-2; TRBD1 might be the D (5 bases). The V end lost 4 bases, the J end lost 3 bases, and 16 bases lay between the germline ends. From germline, CDR1 is SGHDT and CDR2 YYEEEE. This CDR3 is 15 amino acids long. In DNA, the CDR3 is TGTGCCAGCAGCCTCCGACATGGGGCCTACTATGGCTACACCTTC. Amino acid sequence: CASSLRHGAYYGYTF.

In its sample, this clone was seen once. V and J are TRBV7-9 and TRBJ1-2; D might be TRBD1 (6 bases). This CDR3 has 13 amino acids. Germline loops: CDR1 SEHNR, CDR2 FQNEAQ (reference sequence). V was cut by 3 bases and J by 5 bases, with 10 bases left in between. CDR3 sequence (DNA): TGTGCCAGCAGCTTCGTGGGGGCGTATGGCTACACCTTC. Protein sequence: CASSFVGAYGYTF.

This chain links TRBV1 with TRBJ1-6. TRBV1 corresponds to a pseudogene. CDR3 length equals 16 residues. The CDR3 bases are TGCACCAGCAGCCACGAGGGGGGGGTCGTATGGTCACCCCTCCACTTT. Translation: CTSSHEGGVVWSPLHF.

V and J are TRBV5-6 and TRBJ2-1; TRBD2 agrees at 9 bases. Germline CDR1 reads SGHDT; CDR2 reads YYEEEE. The ends lost 4 bases at V and 10 bases at J; junction bases unmatched: 12. This CDR3 has 15 residues. The chain's CDR3 is CASSPAGGTAGEQFF. The CDR3 DNA is TGTGCCAGCAGCCCAGCGGGGGGTACCGCAGGGGAGCAGTTCTTC.

J is TRBJ2-7 and V is TRBV3-1 (or the pseudogene TRBV3-2), with 11 bases that match TRBD1. Trimming removed 2 bases from V and 7 bases from J; junction bases left unmatched: 7. In germline, CDR1 is LGHDT, CDR2 YNNKEL (reference sequence). This CDR3 is built from 15 residues. The CDR3 nucleotides are TGTGCCAGCAGCCAAATCGGACAGGGGGCGGGGGAGCAGTACTTC. Its protein is CASSQIGQGAGEQYF.

The V gene is TRBV13, the J gene TRBJ2-7; no definite D call. CDR3 length: 13 residues. V was shortened by 0 bases and J by 3 bases, with 6 bases between the two germline ends. CDR1 and CDR2 (germline): PRHDT, FYEKMQ (reference sequence). CDR3 region: CASSLGRNYEQYF. The DNA of the CDR3 is TGTGCCAGCAGCTTAGGGCGGAACTACGAGCAGTACTTC.

The V call is TRBV6-5, the J call TRBJ2-2; D is unresolved. CDR3 length: 13 residues. V lost 4 bases and J 5 bases, leaving 8 bases between the germline ends. Per germline, CDR1 MNHEY and CDR2 SVGAGI. CDR3 DNA: TGTGCCAGCAGTTCCTTCTTAACCGGGGAGCTGTTTTTT. It codes for CASSSFLTGELFF.

The table lists this clone with a count of one. Other DNA sequences in this specimen translate into the identical CDR3. This sequence joins TRBV18 and TRBJ2-5; TRBD1 aligns across 9 bases. V was clipped by 4 bases and J by 5 bases; unmatched bases: 11. CDR3 length equals 16 residues. Germline V CDR1 and CDR2: KGHSH, LQKENI. CDR3 bases: TGTGCCAGCTCACACCGGGACAGGGCTCGCCGTGAGACCCAGTACTTC. It specifies CASSHRDRARRETQYF.

The V call is TRBV9, the J call TRBJ1-6; possibly TRBD1 for D (5 bases). The CDR3 extends over 19 amino acids. CDR1 SGDLS and CDR2 YYNGEE come from the germline V gene. Trimming removed 4 bases at V and 7 bases at J, with 27 bases between. CDR3 in amino acids: CASSSLGGATHSRNSPLHF. The CDR3 nucleotides read TGTGCCAGCAGCTCACTTGGCGGGGCAACCCATTCGAGGAATTCACCCCTCCACTTT.

The chain combines TRBV13 with TRBJ2-3; a weak D match, TRBD2 (6 bases). V lost 3 bases to trimming and J lost 1 base, with 11 bases between them. Germline CDR1 is PRHDT and CDR2 is FYEKMQ (reference sequence). The CDR3 spans 15 residues. CDR3 amino acids: CASSLRGFGTDTQYF. The CDR3 nucleotides read TGTGCCAGCAGCTTGCGGGGTTTTGGCACAGATACGCAGTATTTT.

This sequence joins TRBV2 and TRBJ1-6; 8 positions agree with TRBD1. V trimming: 8 bases; J trimming: 0 bases; junction bases outside the gene matches: 3. From germline, CDR1 is SNHLY and CDR2 FYNNEI. There are 15 residues in the CDR3. CDR3 nucleotides: TGTGCCAGCGTCACAGGGGGCTCCTATAATTCACCCCTCCACTTT. It is translated as CASVTGGSYNSPLHF.

The DNA for the CDR3 is TGTGCCTGGAGTTTAGGACAATCAAGGACTGAAGCTTTCTTT. This gives the protein CAWSLGQSRTEAFF. The rearrangement joins TRBV30 to TRBJ1-1, with TRBD1 as a possible D gene (5 bases). The germline V and J ends were trimmed by 2 bases and 5 bases, with 15 bases remaining between them. The germline gives CDR1 GTSNPN, CDR2 SVGIG (reference sequence). CDR3 length: 14 residues.

The V call is TRBV19, the J call TRBJ2-1; 9 nucleotides align to TRBD2. The CDR3 runs to 15 residues. Germline V CDR1 and CDR2: LNHDA, SQIVND (reference sequence). Trimming took 6 bases from V and 6 from J; bases not matched to a gene: 9. CDR3 residues: CASRSVGTSFNEQFF. In DNA, the CDR3 is TGTGCCAGTAGGTCAGTTGGGACTAGCTTCAATGAGCAGTTCTTC.

The J gene is TRBJ1-2, the V gene TRBV5-4; D is ambiguous. Trimming removed 7 bases from V and 7 bases from J, with 14 bases in between. Per germline, CDR1 SGHNT and CDR2 YYREEE (reference sequence). CDR3 length equals 12 residues. CDR3 amino acids: CASGFGEGGYTF. The CDR3 nucleotides are TGTGCCAGCGGATTCGGGGAGGGTGGCTACACCTTC.

The chain is built from TRBV7-3 and TRBJ2-3; 12 positions agree with TRBD2. CDR3 length: 14 residues. Germline V gives CDR1 SGHTA, CDR2 FQGTGA. Trimming at V came to 5 bases and at J to 9 bases, leaving 6 bases not matched to a gene. The CDR3, as DNA: TGTGCCAGCAGCGCCGGGACTAGCGGGCTAACGCAGTATTTT. Translating it yields CASSAGTSGLTQYF.

V usage is TRBV6-2 or TRBV6-3 and J usage is TRBJ2-2; the match to TRBD2 covers 8 bases. This CDR3 contains 16 residues. V shed 2 bases and J 4 bases; nucleotides not matched to a gene: 6. In germline, CDR1 is MNHEY, CDR2 SVGEGT. The CDR3 region is CASSYGPGGSTGELFF. The CDR3 DNA follows: TGTGCCAGCAGTTACGGCCCGGGGGGGAGCACCGGGGAGCTGTTTTTT.

The CDR3 loop reads CASSQAQQVQPQHF. CDR3 bases: TGTGCCAGCAGCCAAGCTCAACAGGTTCAGCCCCAGCATTTT. The chain carries TRBV3-1 (or the pseudogene TRBV3-2) and TRBJ1-5; D is possibly TRBD1 (5 bases). The CDR3 has 14 amino acids. CDR1 is LGHDT and CDR2 is YNNKEL in the germline V gene (reference sequence). Trimming took 1 base from V and 6 from J, leaving 10 bases between them.

The CDR3 DNA follows: TGTGCCAGCAGCGGCCCACAGGGTTGGGATGAGCAGTTCTTC. It is translated as CASSGPQGWDEQFF. This chain links TRBV9 with TRBJ2-1; possible D gene TRBD1, 6 bases. Germline CDR1 SGDLS, CDR2 YYNGEE. The V and J ends lost 3 bases and 8 bases respectively, with 15 bases between them. This CDR3 spans 14 amino acids. Variable domain in full (rest from reference TRBV9 and TRBJ2-1): DSGVTQTPKHLITATGQRVTLRCSPRSGDLSVYWYQQSLDQGLQFLIQYYNGEERAKGNILERFSAQQFPDLHSELNLSSLELGDSALYFCASSGPQGWDEQFFGPGTRLTVL.

The CDR3: CASSPRRDRAAADTQYF. In DNA, the CDR3 is TGCGCCAGCAGTCCCCGACGGGACAGGGCGGCGGCAGATACGCAGTATTTT. This chain uses TRBV5-1 with TRBJ2-3, with TRBD1 matching 9 bases. The CDR3 has 17 residues. With 5 bases clipped from V and 4 bases from J, the junction kept 14 bases outside the gene matches. The V gene's germline CDR1 is SGHRS and CDR2 YFSETQ.

The CDR3 sequence: CASSPARAGDPYGYTF. The DNA for the CDR3 is TGTGCCAGCAGCCCAGCCCGAGCAGGGGATCCCTATGGCTACACCTTC. The genes are TRBV5-4 and TRBJ1-2; TRBD1 is a possible D gene (6 bases). Germline loops: CDR1 SGHNT, CDR2 YYREEE (reference sequence). The CDR3 totals 16 residues. Trimming took off 4 bases at V and 4 bases at J, with 20 bases between the two ends.

This clone showed up just a few times. This sequence joins TRBV30 and TRBJ1-1; 8 nucleotides align to TRBD1. Trimming cost V 8 bases and J 3 bases; bases outside gene matches: 5. The germline V gene encodes CDR1 GTSNPN and CDR2 SVGIG (reference sequence). The CDR3 totals 12 residues. CDR3 sequence reads: CARTGGDTEAFF. The CDR3 DNA follows: TGTGCCAGAACAGGGGGTGACACTGAAGCTTTCTTT.

The chain couples TRBV4-1 to TRBJ2-3, with 7 bases aligning to TRBD2. This CDR3 contains 17 residues. The ends lost 0 bases at V and 2 bases at J; junction bases unmatched: 8. Germline V gene data show CDR1 as MGHRA and CDR2 as YSYEKL. The CDR3 DNA sequence: TGCGCCAGCAGCCAAGATGGGGCGGGGGTCGCCACAGATACGCAGTATTTT. This codes for CASSQDGAGVATDTQYF.

V and J are TRBV12-3 or TRBV12-4 and TRBJ1-5; no firm D call. Trimming removed 3 bases from V and 7 bases from J, with 10 bases in between. CDR3 size: 13 residues. CDR3 region: CASSFPPGQPQHF. CDR3 in DNA: TGTGCCAGCAGTTTTCCTCCGGGGCAGCCCCAGCATTTT.

This chain joins TRBV2 and TRBJ1-2; 8 bases align to TRBD1. Per germline, CDR1 SNHLY and CDR2 FYNNEI. The trim removed 3 bases at V and 8 bases at J, leaving 5 bases unmatched. The CDR3 is 13 amino acids. CDR3 nucleotides: TGTGCCAGCAGTGAGCAGGGGGCAGGAGGCTACACCTTC. It yields the protein CASSEQGAGGYTF.

The rearrangement links TRBV7-2 to TRBJ1-2; D ambiguous. This CDR3 has 12 amino acids. Germline V CDR1 and CDR2: SGHTA, FQGNSA. The V end was cut by 1 base, the J end by 14 bases, with 14 bases between. CDR3 protein: CASSLGSPTGTF. Here the CDR3 DNA reads TGTGCCAGCAGCTTAGGCTCCCCCACCGGGACCTTC.